This paragraph reports one T cell receptor beta chain. The sample belongs to a study of glioma-infiltrating T cells. Germline assignment: CDR1 WSHSY and CDR2 SAAADI. V was clipped by 3 bases and J by 4 bases, with 12 bases between them. The length of the CDR3 is 14 residues. Amplification of TCR alpha and beta CDR3 regions from RNA used iRepertoire nested multiplex PCR. TCRdb ran MiXCR on the multiplex PCR reads and lists one entry per CDR3 protein. This table has about 99,000 distinct CDR3 sequences, under 30% appearing once. The clonotype comes from a human donor with low-grade glioma or glioblastoma, undergoing nonglioma brain surgery, or in good health (not recorded which). Input material: glioma tissue, nonneoplastic brain tissue, or PBMCs (not recorded which). This sequence joins TRBV10-2 and TRBJ2-5, with D unclear. The CDR3 protein is CASSENRPGETQYF. The CDR3 DNA reads TGCGCCAGCAGTGAAAACCGGCCGGGAGAGACCCAGTACTTC.